This T cell receptor (beta chain) came from a study of blood T cell repertoires in COVID-19 (TCRdb year 2020). Context from the whole study: Samples from collaborators originated in the United States, Italy and Spain and spanned both the acute and convalescent phases of COVID-19. The prospective study material was composed of cDNA or gDNA derived from T cells, B-cell-depleted T cells, or PBMCs. The dataset comprised deeply sampled blood TCRbeta repertoires from subjects exposed to, actively infected with, or recovered from COVID-19. The repertoires were released in a freely available public database intended as a resource for research on the immune response to SARS-CoV-2. Samples were obtained from the ongoing ImmuneRACE study (first 160 participants) and from 1,200 or so subjects provided by 6 global collaborators. Sample metadata almost always included a de-identified subject ID, COVID-19 status, age in years and sex. HLA class I and class II types, where available, came from metadata supplied by the sample provider rather than from assay-based typing. General study outcomes and caveats: The quantity of clinical and demographic metadata differed by source and by participant and was supplied without curation.

Each collaborating institution followed its own protocols to collect whole blood in K2EDTA tubes. For TCRbeta analysis, collaborators shipped samples in one of three forms: frozen whole blood, isolated PBMCs, or DNA extracted from either of those sample types. Comments on this clone: Its antigen remains unidentified. No quality values exist for individual bases; no much larger clone is one base distant.

The CDR3, cysteine through phenylalanine, is 13 amino acids long. Only CDR3 DNA is held: 39 bases, read in frame from base 1. From V the trimming removes 5 bases and from J it removes 4 bases, while the gene matches leave 3 bases of the junction unaccounted for. For CDR1 and CDR2, the germline V gene (reference sequence) lists MNHEY and SMNVEV. TCRbeta CDR3 regions were amplified from genomic DNA using the immunoSEQ Assay, a bias-controlled multiplex PCR. For the original study's pipeline: Within the assay, amplification of reference gene primers was used to estimate how many nucleated cells each sample contained. Sequence reads were collapsed and filtered to measure the absolute abundance of every unique TCRbeta CDR3 rearrangement. Productive Simpson clonality was computed per sample as the square root of Simpson's diversity index over productive rearrangements. Here the immuneACCESS table is served through TCRdb, limited to in-frame sequences with V and J called. Missing clones are a known gap in these copies; in checked studies unresolved V genes cover under half, and the rest lacks a known reason. That table gives V, J and clone size, and the DNA gave D and trimming. For this sample there are thousands of clones; approximately 87% appear just once. The ten largest clones add up to over 15% of the sample.

The V gene is TRBV27 and the J gene is TRBJ1-2, with 8 middle bases fitting TRBD1. This sequence originates from a human donor in a cohort sampled during active COVID-19. Sample: peripheral blood. CDR3 sequence: CASSAQGAYGYTF. The bases read TGTGCCAGCAGTGCCCAGGGGGCCTATGGCTACACCTTC.